This TCR beta chain was recovered during a study of T cells in Graves' hyperthyroidism and ophthalmopathy. This clonotype was detected many times. Its antigen remains unidentified. Study-level points and caveats: A 13 V-J signature model discriminated ophthalmopathy versus stable hyperthyroidism.

Researchers took RNA transcripts and amplified the TCR beta CDR3 regions from them. A set of HTBI primers served as the primers for a first-round RT-PCR of the TCR CDR3. MiXCR, run by TCRdb on the multiplex PCR reads, gives a single entry per CDR3 protein. The table shows approximately 400,000 distinct CDR3 sequences, with about a fifth occurring only once. The sample consisted of blood. This receptor was obtained from a man aged 18 to 35 with Graves' ophthalmopathy.

For the CDR3, the DNA is TGTGCCAGCAGCTCGCCGATGGGGGACGAGACCCAGTACTTC. This gives the protein CASSSPMGDETQYF. V is TRBV5-8 and J is TRBJ2-5; D possibly uses TRBD1 or TRBD2 (5 bases each). The ends were cut back, 3 bases at V and 5 bases at J, with 14 bases in the middle. The CDR3 is 14 residues long. Germline loops: CDR1 SGHTS, CDR2 YDEGEE.